These T cell receptor beta chains were read from a single sample in a study of T cells in Graves' hyperthyroidism and ophthalmopathy. MiXCR was run by TCRdb on the multiplex PCR reads, yielding one entry per CDR3 protein. The sample holds a few hundred thousand distinct CDR3 sequences; about 13% are singletons and the top ten take less than 6.5%. Input material: blood. These receptors originate from a woman between 18 and 30 years old with Graves' hyperthyroidism. The CDR3 runs from the conserved cysteine through the conserved F or W. A D gene is named only where the DNA matches it firmly. Not every row has a clone size; where given, it reads once, few, many or a size class.

TRBV3-1	-	TRBD1	TRBJ2-2	TGTGCCAGCAGCCGAACCGGGACAGGGGCCGGGGAGCTGTTTTTT	CASSRTGTGAGELFF
TRBV12-3/TRBV12-4	many	TRBD2	TRBJ2-3	TGTGCCAGCAGTTTTTCCCTAGCGGGCACAGATACGCAGTATTTT	CASSFSLAGTDTQYF
TRBV28	many	TRBD1	TRBJ2-3	TGTGCCAGCAGTTACCTCGGACAGGGTTTGACAGATACGCAGTATTTT	CASSYLGQGLTDTQYF
TRBV10-2	few	-	TRBJ1-5	TGCGCCAGCAGTTCTACGCGGCAGGATCAGCCCCAGCATTTT	CASSSTRQDQPQHF
TRBV5-1	many	-	TRBJ2-2	TGCGCCAGCAGCTTATCAACGGGGGCCACCGGGGAGCTGTTTTTT	CASSLSTGATGELFF
TRBV7-2	many	-	TRBJ2-7	TGTGCCAGCAGCCGCCCGGCCTCGACGAGGGAGCAGTACTTC	CASSRPASTREQYF
TRBV4-2	many	-	TRBJ2-3	TGTGCCAGCAGCCAACAGATGGATACGCAGTATTTT	CASSQQMDTQYF
TRBV3-1	many	TRBD1	TRBJ1-2	TGTGCCAGCAGCCAAGTACACCGGGACAGGGGGCATTTTGGCTACACCTTC	CASSQVHRDRGHFGYTF
TRBV3-1	-	-	TRBJ1-5	TGTGCCAGCAGCCCGACACCCAGCCCCGTCAATCAGCCCCAGCATTTT	CASSPTPSPVNQPQHF
TRBV11-2	few	TRBD1	TRBJ1-5	TGTGCCAGCAGCCTCTATTCGGGGACAGGAGTCAATCAGCCCCAGCATTTT	CASSLYSGTGVNQPQHF
TRBV10-3	many	-	TRBJ1-1	TGTGCCATCAAAACAGAGCTCCAGGGCACTGAAGCTTTCTTT	CAIKTELQGTEAFF
TRBV18	many	TRBD1	TRBJ1-4	TGTGCCAGCTCGCCCAGGACAGGGGGTGAAGAAAAACTGTTTTTT	CASSPRTGGEEKLFF
TRBV4-3	-	TRBD1	TRBJ2-1	TGCGCCAGCAGCCAAGATCGCGGGACAGGGTCCAATGAGCAGTTCTTC	CASSQDRGTGSNEQFF
TRBV27	many	TRBD1	TRBJ1-1	TGTGCCAGCAGTACCGACAGGGCGAACACTGAAGCTTTCTTT	CASSTDRANTEAFF
TRBV6-1	many	TRBD2	TRBJ2-1	TGTGCCAGCAGTCCGACTAGCGGGAGCAGGGTTGAGCAGTTCTTC	CASSPTSGSRVEQFF
TRBV18	many	-	TRBJ2-7	TGTGCCAGCTCACCAAAACGGGGGCGTGAGCAGTACTTC	CASSPKRGREQYF